Below, 12 T cell receptor beta chains from the same sample are listed, as sequenced in a study of cytomegalovirus exposure and HLA in healthy donors. 60 Vbeta and 13 Jbeta primers were used in PCR. Only in-frame clones appear in the TCRdb table, and some are missing; sequencing was by immunoSEQ multiplex PCR. Found here are 90,000 to 130,000 clones, around 61% of them singletons; the top ten hold around 2.2%. Sequencing was performed on PBMCs. The receptors originated from a woman between 25 and 40 years old in good health and CMV-seronegative.

The rearrangement uses TRBV6-6 and TRBJ2-7, with a tentative D call TRBD1 (5 bases). The V end lost 5 bases, the J end lost 3 bases, and 14 bases lay between the germline ends. The CDR3 totals 14 residues. Looked up from germline, CDR1 is MNHNY and CDR2 is SVGAGI (reference sequence). The CDR3 sequence is CASSPEGDYYEQYF. The CDR3 DNA is TGTGCCAGCAGTCCAGAAGGGGATTACTACGAGCAGTACTTC.

This clone was counted a few times. The rearrangement joins TRBV13 to TRBJ2-3; a weak D match, TRBD1 (6 bases). Germline loops: CDR1 PRHDT, CDR2 FYEKMQ (reference sequence). This CDR3 spans 15 amino acids. V was shortened by 0 bases and J by 3 bases, with 10 bases between the two germline ends. The CDR3 DNA sequence: TGTGCCAGCAGCTTAGGAGACAGGCCAACAGATACGCAGTATTTT. Residues: CASSLGDRPTDTQYF.

The V call is TRBV2, the J call TRBJ2-7; D perhaps matches TRBD2 (6 bases). CDR3 length: 14 amino acids. Between the trimmed V and J ends, which lost 6 bases and 1 base, there was a span of 13 bases. Germline lookup yields CDR1 SNHLY and CDR2 FYNNEI. CDR3 loop: CASRRDSLSYEQYF. The DNA for the CDR3 is TGTGCCAGCAGGAGGGACTCGTTGTCCTACGAGCAGTACTTC. The full variable domain, with the rest looked up from reference TRBV2 and TRBJ2-7, is EPEVTQTPSHQVTQMGQEVILRCVPISNHLYFYWYRQILGQKVEFLVSFYNNEISEKSEIFDDQFSVERPDGSNFTLKIRSTKLEDSAMYFCASRRDSLSYEQYFGPGTRLTVT.

The chain is built from TRBV10-1 and TRBJ2-3, with D maybe TRBD1 (5 bases). Germline CDR1 is WNHNN and CDR2 is SYGVQD (reference sequence). V lost 2 bases and J lost 3, with 12 bases in between. This CDR3 comprises 15 residues. The CDR3 coding sequence is TGCGCCAGCAGTGAGACAGGATTAGGGACAGATACGCAGTATTTT. Amino acids: CASSETGLGTDTQYF.

The J gene is TRBJ2-3, the V gene TRBV27; possibly TRBD1 for D (5 bases). This CDR3 region has 14 residues. V lost 0 bases to trimming and J lost 2 bases, with 6 bases between them. From germline, CDR1 is MNHEY and CDR2 SMNVEV (reference sequence). For the CDR3, the DNA is TGTGCCAGCAGTTTATCAGGGGACACAGATACGCAGTATTTT. Its translation: CASSLSGDTDTQYF.

This chain joins TRBV13 and TRBJ2-7; 11 bases are shared with TRBD2. From germline, CDR1 is PRHDT and CDR2 FYEKMQ (reference sequence). The CDR3 extends over 15 amino acids. With 6 bases clipped from V and 3 bases from J, the junction kept 7 bases outside the gene matches. The CDR3 nucleotides read TGTGCCAGCAGGAAAATGGGACTAGCGGTCTACGAGCAGTACTTC. Protein: CASRKMGLAVYEQYF.

The CDR3 protein is CASSREGVYQPQHF. The CDR3 region has the DNA TGTGCCAGCAGTAGAGAAGGGGTGTATCAGCCCCAGCATTTT. The V and J genes are TRBV28 and TRBJ1-5; a weak D match, TRBD1 (5 bases). V was pared by 5 bases and J by 5 bases, with 13 bases between. Germline V gene data show CDR1 as MDHEN and CDR2 as SYDVKM. CDR3 size: 14 residues.

The genes are TRBV7-6 and TRBJ1-4; a possible D gene is TRBD1 (5 bases). Germline CDR1 SGHVS, CDR2 FNYEAQ. Trimming took 5 bases from V and 8 from J, leaving 18 bases between them. This CDR3 has 15 amino acids. CDR3 in amino acids: CASSQDWAGREKLFF. CDR3 nucleotides: TGTGCCAGCAGCCAAGATTGGGCAGGGAGGGAAAAACTGTTTTTT. Full variable domain (remainder filled in from reference TRBV7-6 and TRBJ1-4): GAGVSQSPRYKVTKRGQDVALRCDPISGHVSLYWYRQALGQGPEFLTYFNYEAQQDKSGLPNDRFSAERPEGSISTLTIQRTEQRDSAMYRCASSQDWAGREKLFFGSGTQLSVL.

CDR3 sequence (DNA): TGTGCCAGTAGTACATACAGGAACACTGAAGCTTTCTTT. This gives the protein CASSTYRNTEAFF. The V call is TRBV19, the J call TRBJ1-1; D unresolved. CDR1 and CDR2 from the germline V gene are LNHDA and SQIVND (reference sequence). V lost 4 bases and J 1 base, leaving 7 bases between the germline ends. The CDR3 consists of 13 residues.

This clone was found once. The chain is built from TRBV15 and TRBJ2-1, with TRBD2 matching over 11 bases. Germline CDR1 reads LNHNV; CDR2 reads YYDKDF (reference sequence). The CDR3 covers 15 residues. After removal of 4 bases from V and 7 bases from J, the junction contained 6 bases not matched to a gene. CDR3 residues: CATSTILAGGNEQFF. The CDR3 region has the DNA TGTGCCACCAGCACGATTTTAGCGGGAGGGAATGAGCAGTTCTTC.

This clone was recorded once. The V and J genes are TRBV11-1 and TRBJ2-1; 8 bases match TRBD1. After removal of 4 bases from V and 7 bases from J, the junction contained 6 bases not matched to a gene. Per the germline V gene, CDR1 is SGHAT and CDR2 is FQDESV (reference sequence). The CDR3 totals 14 residues. The CDR3 reads CASSYTGQGNEQFF. CDR3 coding DNA: TGTGCCAGCAGCTACACCGGACAGGGTAATGAGCAGTTCTTC.

The table lists this clone with a few counts. This chain connects TRBV5-1 to TRBJ1-6, with TRBD1 matching over 8 bases. Germline V gene data show CDR1 as SGHRS and CDR2 as YFSETQ. The CDR3 has 16 residues. The ends lost 0 bases at V and 7 bases at J; junction bases unmatched: 6. The CDR3: CASSLVGQERNSPLHF. The CDR3 DNA sequence: TGCGCCAGCAGCTTGGTGGGACAGGAACGAAATTCACCCCTCCACTTT.